By proportion, the clone carrying this T cell receptor beta chain is medium-sized (0.01 to 0.1%). Its specificity is unknown. The data originate from a study of circulating CD8 cells and anti-PD-1 response in melanoma. For the study at large: Anti-PD-1 was first-line therapy for about 50% of the 13 patients. Whole-study results and caveats: TIGIT repertoires were least diverse, DNEG repertoires most diverse. Generally, no replicate experiments were performed. Expanded sorted subsets were checked for tumor reactivity using peptides.

CDR3 length: 16 amino acids. V dropped 0 bases and J dropped 0; count of bases not matched to a gene: 5. The germline CDR1 and CDR2 sequences are SGHDT and YYEEEE. Four subsets defined by PD-1 and/or TIGIT were sorted from live CD3+CD8+TCRalphabeta+ cells. The QIAseq Immune Repertoire TCR panel built the libraries from roughly 15 ng of total RNA. One entry per CDR3 protein, called by TCRdb with MiXCR from the reads. The profile covers hundreds of distinct CDR3 sequences, with 12% appearing a single time and 55% to 80% taken by the ten largest. The starting material was CD8+ T cells from PBMCs, obtained at baseline or after one month of anti-PD-1 therapy (not recorded which). The gene calls are TRBV5-6 and TRBJ2-7; 8 nucleotides match TRBD1. This clonotype was obtained from a human donor with melanoma. CDR3 sequence reads: CASSLAVRGPSYEQYF. The CDR3 DNA reads as TGTGCCAGCAGCTTGGCGGTCAGGGGGCCCTCCTACGAGCAGTACTTC.